These T cell receptor beta chains were read from a single sample in a study of OX40 agonist ivuxolimab in advanced cancers. Sequencing used immunoSEQ multiplex PCR; TCRdb keeps in-frame clones, though not all of them. This table holds more than 65,000 clones, about 90% found once. This material consisted of CD4+ or CD8+ T cells sorted from blood, taken in a trial of the OX40 agonist ivuxolimab. The source is an adult with an advanced solid tumor such as melanoma, head and neck, liver or kidney cancer. CDR3s include the opening cysteine and the closing phenylalanine or tryptophan. The D gene is left open where the match is weak. A row's size may be missing; if present it is once, few, many or a size class.

j_call: TRBJ2-5
clone_size: -
d_call: -
v_call: TRBV9
cdr3_aa: CASSVTAQETQYF
cdr3_nt: TGTGCCAGCAGCGTGACAGCGCAAGAGACCCAGTACTTC

j_call: TRBJ1-1
clone_size: -
d_call: -
v_call: TRBV5-6
cdr3_aa: CASSLWSNTEAFF
cdr3_nt: TGTGCCAGCAGCTTGTGGTCGAACACTGAAGCTTTCTTT

j_call: TRBJ2-7
clone_size: once
d_call: TRBD1
v_call: TRBV13
cdr3_aa: CASSSGQGTYEQYF
cdr3_nt: TGTGCCAGCAGCTCCGGACAGGGAACCTACGAGCAGTACTTC

j_call: TRBJ2-1
clone_size: -
d_call: TRBD2
v_call: TRBV5-6
cdr3_aa: CASSSLLAGAVYNEQFF
cdr3_nt: TGTGCCAGCAGCTCCCTCTTAGCGGGGGCCGTCTACAATGAGCAGTTCTTC

j_call: TRBJ1-1
clone_size: -
d_call: -
v_call: TRBV9
cdr3_aa: CASSPSRPATEAFF
cdr3_nt: TGTGCCAGCAGCCCATCTCGACCAGCAACTGAAGCTTTCTTT

j_call: TRBJ1-2
clone_size: -
d_call: TRBD1
v_call: TRBV7-8
cdr3_aa: CASSTTGVYGYTF
cdr3_nt: TGTGCCAGCAGCACGACAGGGGTCTATGGCTACACCTTC

j_call: TRBJ1-6
clone_size: -
d_call: -
v_call: TRBV5-6
cdr3_aa: CASSFFGSPLHF
cdr3_nt: TGTGCCAGCAGCTTTTTCGGGTCACCCCTCCACTTT

j_call: TRBJ1-1
clone_size: -
d_call: -
v_call: TRBV15
cdr3_aa: CATSRDLGGREAFF
cdr3_nt: TGTGCCACCAGCAGAGATTTGGGGGGGCGTGAAGCTTTCTTT

j_call: TRBJ2-7
clone_size: once
d_call: -
v_call: TRBV21-1
cdr3_aa: CASRGNRDRAYEQYF
cdr3_nt: TGTGCCAGCAGGGGAAATCGGGACAGGGCCTACGAGCAGTACTTC

j_call: TRBJ2-1
clone_size: -
d_call: TRBD1
v_call: TRBV7-2
cdr3_aa: CASSSVIGTGVFGNNEQFF
cdr3_nt: TGTGCCAGCAGCTCCGTAATAGGGACAGGGGTTTTTGGCAACAATGAGCAGTTCTTC

j_call: TRBJ1-3
clone_size: -
d_call: -
v_call: TRBV9
cdr3_aa: CASSVGGTGNTIYF
cdr3_nt: TGTGCCAGCAGCGTAGGGGGTACTGGAAACACCATATATTTT

j_call: TRBJ2-2
clone_size: -
d_call: -
v_call: TRBV9
cdr3_aa: CASSGTGELFF
cdr3_nt: TGTGCCAGCAGCGGGACCGGGGAGCTGTTTTTT

j_call: TRBJ1-5
clone_size: -
d_call: -
v_call: TRBV5-6
cdr3_aa: CASSLARNGVQPQHF
cdr3_nt: TGTGCCAGCAGCTTGGCCAGAAACGGGGTCCAGCCCCAGCATTTT

j_call: TRBJ2-7
clone_size: -
d_call: -
v_call: TRBV7-8
cdr3_aa: CASSLGGGYEQYF
cdr3_nt: TGTGCCAGCAGCCTAGGGGGGGGCTACGAGCAGTACTTC

j_call: TRBJ2-7
clone_size: -
d_call: -
v_call: TRBV5-6
cdr3_aa: CASSARAGYYEQYF
cdr3_nt: TGTGCCAGCAGCGCCAGAGCGGGCTACTACGAGCAGTACTTC

j_call: TRBJ1-5
clone_size: -
d_call: TRBD1
v_call: TRBV2
cdr3_aa: CASRDRVSNQPQHF
cdr3_nt: TGTGCCAGCAGGGACAGGGTTAGCAATCAGCCCCAGCATTTT

j_call: TRBJ1-2
clone_size: -
d_call: -
v_call: TRBV14
cdr3_aa: CASSQLAGGGSYGYTF
cdr3_nt: TGTGCCAGCAGCCAACTTGCCGGGGGCGGCAGCTATGGCTACACCTTC

j_call: TRBJ2-7
clone_size: -
d_call: TRBD1
v_call: TRBV5-5
cdr3_aa: CASSLFRTGGWDEQYF
cdr3_nt: TGTGCCAGCAGCTTGTTTCGGACAGGGGGCTGGGACGAGCAGTACTTC

j_call: TRBJ1-2
clone_size: -
d_call: -
v_call: TRBV9
cdr3_aa: CASSVSGGAYGYTF
cdr3_nt: TGTGCCAGCAGCGTGAGCGGGGGGGCATATGGCTACACCTTC

j_call: TRBJ2-1
clone_size: -
d_call: -
v_call: TRBV6-5
cdr3_aa: CASSYSAGAVYNEQFF
cdr3_nt: TGTGCCAGCAGTTACTCGGCAGGGGCGGTCTACAATGAGCAGTTCTTC

j_call: TRBJ2-7
clone_size: -
d_call: -
v_call: TRBV11-2
cdr3_aa: CASSQGLSAEQYF
cdr3_nt: TGTGCCAGCAGCCAAGGACTTTCGGCCGAGCAGTACTTC

j_call: TRBJ1-1
clone_size: -
d_call: -
v_call: TRBV5-6
cdr3_aa: CASSLEGETTEAFF
cdr3_nt: TGTGCCAGCAGCTTGGAAGGGGAAACCACTGAAGCTTTCTTT

j_call: TRBJ1-2
clone_size: once
d_call: -
v_call: TRBV10-3
cdr3_aa: CAIRGPLEGGYTF
cdr3_nt: TGTGCCATCAGGGGGCCCTTGGAAGGAGGCTACACCTTC

j_call: TRBJ2-2
clone_size: -
d_call: TRBD2
v_call: TRBV2
cdr3_aa: CASTLKGTSGGNTGELFF
cdr3_nt: TGTGCCAGCACTTTAAAGGGGACTAGCGGGGGGAACACCGGGGAGCTGTTTTTT

j_call: TRBJ2-7
clone_size: -
d_call: -
v_call: TRBV9
cdr3_aa: CASSLLAFGEQYF
cdr3_nt: TGTGCCAGCAGCCTCCTAGCTTTCGGCGAGCAGTACTTC

j_call: TRBJ2-3
clone_size: -
d_call: TRBD2
v_call: TRBV5-1
cdr3_aa: CASGFRGVNTDTQYF
cdr3_nt: TGCGCCAGCGGTTTCCGGGGGGTAAACACAGATACGCAGTATTTT

j_call: TRBJ2-7
clone_size: -
d_call: -
v_call: TRBV19
cdr3_aa: CASSYSAPGEQYF
cdr3_nt: TGTGCCAGTAGCTACTCGGCGCCCGGCGAGCAGTACTTC

j_call: TRBJ1-1
clone_size: -
d_call: TRBD1
v_call: TRBV10-3
cdr3_aa: CAIRTDRTGETEAFF
cdr3_nt: TGTGCCATCAGAACCGATCGGACAGGGGAGACTGAAGCTTTCTTT

j_call: TRBJ2-7
clone_size: -
d_call: TRBD1
v_call: TRBV7-9
cdr3_aa: CASSPQTGKGSYEQYF
cdr3_nt: TGTGCCAGCAGCCCACAGACAGGGAAAGGCTCCTACGAGCAGTACTTC

j_call: TRBJ2-7
clone_size: -
d_call: TRBD1
v_call: TRBV25-1
cdr3_aa: CASSPGTGIFYEQYF
cdr3_nt: TGTGCCAGCAGTCCCGGGACAGGAATATTCTACGAGCAGTACTTC

j_call: TRBJ2-3
clone_size: -
d_call: -
v_call: TRBV27
cdr3_aa: CASSLLSASRGTDTQYF
cdr3_nt: TGTGCCAGCAGTTTATTGTCGGCTAGCCGAGGCACAGATACGCAGTATTTT

j_call: TRBJ1-6
clone_size: -
d_call: -
v_call: TRBV2
cdr3_aa: CATVTGNSPLHF
cdr3_nt: TGTGCCACAGTAACAGGGAATTCACCCCTCCACTTT

j_call: TRBJ2-7
clone_size: -
d_call: TRBD2
v_call: TRBV7-8
cdr3_aa: CASSPGLAGGLFSYEQYF
cdr3_nt: TGTGCCAGCAGCCCGGGACTAGCGGGGGGATTATTCTCCTACGAGCAGTACTTC

j_call: TRBJ2-7
clone_size: -
d_call: TRBD2
v_call: TRBV4-2
cdr3_aa: CASSLLGGGAYEQYF
cdr3_nt: TGTGCCAGCAGCTTGCTGGGCGGGGGGGCCTACGAGCAGTACTTC

j_call: TRBJ2-3
clone_size: -
d_call: -
v_call: TRBV7-9
cdr3_aa: CASSLVPDTQYF
cdr3_nt: TGTGCCAGCAGCTTAGTTCCAGATACGCAGTATTTT

j_call: TRBJ1-2
clone_size: -
d_call: -
v_call: TRBV15
cdr3_aa: CATSRDMVGWDYGYTF
cdr3_nt: TGTGCCACCAGCAGAGATATGGTCGGATGGGACTATGGCTACACCTTC

j_call: TRBJ1-2
clone_size: few
d_call: -
v_call: TRBV19
cdr3_aa: CASSIVRGGYGYTF
cdr3_nt: TGTGCCAGTAGTATAGTCAGAGGGGGCTATGGCTACACCTTC

j_call: TRBJ2-3
clone_size: -
d_call: -
v_call: TRBV6-5
cdr3_aa: CASSLSAFSTDTQYF
cdr3_nt: TGTGCCAGCAGTCTTAGCGCATTCAGCACAGATACGCAGTATTTT

j_call: TRBJ1-2
clone_size: -
d_call: TRBD1
v_call: TRBV19
cdr3_aa: CASSGTGILTGYTF
cdr3_nt: TGTGCCAGTAGCGGGACAGGGATTTTGACAGGCTACACCTTC

j_call: TRBJ1-5
clone_size: -
d_call: -
v_call: TRBV29-1
cdr3_aa: CSVTDYSNQPQHF
cdr3_nt: TGCAGCGTGACGGATTATAGCAATCAGCCCCAGCATTTT

j_call: TRBJ2-2
clone_size: -
d_call: -
v_call: TRBV6-5
cdr3_aa: CASSTGINTGELFF
cdr3_nt: TGTGCCAGCAGCACAGGGATTAACACCGGGGAGCTGTTTTTT

j_call: TRBJ2-3
clone_size: -
d_call: -
v_call: TRBV13
cdr3_aa: CASSLEGTLADTQYF
cdr3_nt: TGTGCCAGCAGCTTAGAGGGAACCCTCGCAGATACGCAGTATTTT

j_call: TRBJ2-1
clone_size: -
d_call: -
v_call: TRBV2
cdr3_aa: CASEDGGFYNEQFF
cdr3_nt: TGTGCCAGCGAGGACGGGGGCTTTTACAATGAGCAGTTCTTC

j_call: TRBJ2-7
clone_size: -
d_call: TRBD2
v_call: TRBV4-1
cdr3_aa: CASSPTASGGNEQYF
cdr3_nt: TGCGCCAGCAGTCCAACCGCTAGCGGGGGGAACGAGCAGTACTTC

j_call: TRBJ2-1
clone_size: -
d_call: TRBD2
v_call: TRBV5-4
cdr3_aa: CAGIGGGDYNEQFF
cdr3_nt: TGTGCCGGTATAGGCGGGGGGGACTACAATGAGCAGTTCTTC

j_call: TRBJ2-7
clone_size: -
d_call: -
v_call: TRBV6-1
cdr3_aa: CASSEGRRELDEQYF
cdr3_nt: TGTGCCAGCAGTGAAGGACGCAGGGAACTTGACGAGCAGTACTTC

j_call: TRBJ1-2
clone_size: -
d_call: -
v_call: TRBV7-3
cdr3_aa: CASSLTADDYTF
cdr3_nt: TGTGCCAGCAGCTTGACGGCAGATGACTACACCTTC

j_call: TRBJ2-1
clone_size: -
d_call: -
v_call: TRBV7-9
cdr3_aa: CASSNPGTWKYNEQFF
cdr3_nt: TGTGCCAGCAGCAACCCCGGGACATGGAAGTACAATGAGCAGTTCTTC

j_call: TRBJ1-2
clone_size: -
d_call: -
v_call: TRBV27
cdr3_aa: CASSLWGGDGYTF
cdr3_nt: TGTGCCAGCAGTTTATGGGGGGGGGATGGCTACACCTTC

j_call: TRBJ2-3
clone_size: -
d_call: -
v_call: TRBV30
cdr3_aa: CAWRGTPDTQYF
cdr3_nt: TGTGCCTGGAGGGGTACGCCAGATACGCAGTATTTT

j_call: TRBJ1-1
clone_size: -
d_call: TRBD1
v_call: TRBV19
cdr3_aa: CASRTGGWTEAFF
cdr3_nt: TGTGCCAGTAGAACAGGGGGCTGGACTGAAGCTTTCTTT

j_call: TRBJ1-1
clone_size: -
d_call: -
v_call: TRBV5-6
cdr3_aa: CASCRHNTEAFF
cdr3_nt: TGTGCCAGCTGTAGGCATAACACTGAAGCTTTCTTT

j_call: TRBJ2-7
clone_size: many
d_call: -
v_call: TRBV11-2
cdr3_aa: CASTEAAGEQYF
cdr3_nt: TGTGCCAGCACGGAAGCGGCGGGTGAGCAGTACTTC

j_call: TRBJ1-2
clone_size: -
d_call: -
v_call: TRBV27
cdr3_aa: CASSLGRGLYGYTF
cdr3_nt: TGTGCCAGCAGTTTGGGGAGGGGACTCTATGGCTACACCTTC

j_call: TRBJ1-1
clone_size: -
d_call: TRBD1
v_call: TRBV27
cdr3_aa: CASSSPGQGNTEAFF
cdr3_nt: TGTGCCAGCAGTTCCCCGGGACAGGGGAACACTGAAGCTTTCTTT

j_call: TRBJ2-7
clone_size: -
d_call: TRBD1
v_call: TRBV7-6
cdr3_aa: CASSLTGTDSYEQYF
cdr3_nt: TGTGCCAGCAGCTTAACCGGGACAGACTCCTACGAGCAGTACTTC

j_call: TRBJ2-1
clone_size: once
d_call: -
v_call: TRBV9
cdr3_aa: CASSVVPAEGFSYNEQFF
cdr3_nt: TGTGCCAGCAGCGTAGTTCCCGCAGAAGGTTTCTCCTACAATGAGCAGTTCTTC